Listed below are T cell receptor beta chains from one sample, sequenced in a study of blood T cell repertoires in COVID-19. Profiling relied on immunoSEQ multiplex PCR, and the TCRdb table lists in-frame clones only, not all of them. This table has about 59,000 clones, around 86% appearing once. Sequenced: peripheral blood. These receptors came from a woman of 80 years or more with acute or convalescent COVID-19. Both conserved end residues are part of each CDR3. The order of the fields is clone size, D gene, V gene, J gene, CDR3 length, CDR3 DNA, CDR3 protein. The D gene is left open where the match is weak. The size of a clone is reported for some rows only, either as once, few or many, or as a class for expanded clones.

>NA|NA|TRBV27|TRBJ1-2|14
TGTGCCAGCAGTTTATTTGGGGGCGCGGATGGCTACACCTTC
CASSLFGGADGYTF
>NA|TRBD2|TRBV5-1|TRBJ2-1|15
TGCGCCAGCAGCTTGCGGCTAGCGGGAAGGATTGAGCAGTTCTTC
CASSLRLAGRIEQFF
>NA|NA|TRBV9|TRBJ1-2|15
TGTGCCAGCAGCGTAGAGAGCGTAGCTAACTATGGCTACACCTTC
CASSVESVANYGYTF
>NA|TRBD1|TRBV5-1|TRBJ2-6|16
TGCGCCAGCAGCCCATCTACAGGGGCTGGGGCCAACGTCCTGACTTTC
CASSPSTGAGANVLTF
>NA|TRBD1|TRBV29-1|TRBJ1-5|14
TGCAGCGGGTCCCGGGACAGGGTCAATCAGCCCCAGCATTTT
CSGSRDRVNQPQHF
>NA|TRBD2|TRBV9|TRBJ2-3|16
TGTGCCAGCAGCGCTCCACTAGCGGGGGGAACAGATACGCAGTATTTT
CASSAPLAGGTDTQYF
>NA|NA|TRBV7-2|TRBJ2-5|13
TGTGCCAGCAGCTTAGGAGGGAGGGAGACCCAGTACTTC
CASSLGGRETQYF
>once|NA|TRBV9|TRBJ2-3|16
TGTGCCAGCAGCGTAGATCCTAGCATTCACACAGATACGCAGTATTTT
CASSVDPSIHTDTQYF
>NA|NA|TRBV5-1|TRBJ2-3|13
TGCGCCAGCAGCGCTAGCTACAGAGATACGCAGTATTTT
CASSASYRDTQYF
>NA|TRBD1|TRBV4-2|TRBJ2-7|15
TGTGCCAGCAGCCAAGCACCCGACAGGGGCTACGAGCAGTACTTC
CASSQAPDRGYEQYF
>NA|TRBD1|TRBV12-5|TRBJ1-5|17
TGTGCTAGTGGTTTGTTCTTCAGGGGGTCGGGCAATCAGCCCCAGCATTTT
CASGLFFRGSGNQPQHF
>NA|TRBD2|TRBV27|TRBJ2-1|22
TGTGCCAGCAGTTCACATAATAGTTTTGGTCCCTCCGGGACTAGCCATATCAGTGAGCAGTTCTTC
CASSSHNSFGPSGTSHISEQFF
>few|NA|TRBV29-1|TRBJ1-2|12
TGCAGCGTGGGACAATCCAACTATGGCTACACCTTC
CSVGQSNYGYTF
>NA|NA|TRBV28|TRBJ1-2|17
TGTGCCAGCCTCAACGGGGGGCCCTTCGCGGCTTCGAATGGCTACACCTTC
CASLNGGPFAASNGYTF
>NA|NA|TRBV27|TRBJ1-1|12
TGTGCCAGCAGTTTAGTGGAGCCTGAAGCTTTCTTT
CASSLVEPEAFF
>NA|NA|TRBV28|TRBJ1-5|16
TGTGCCAGCAGTCTCCCGGGCGGGGCGAGCAATCAGCCCCAGCATTTT
CASSLPGGASNQPQHF
>NA|TRBD2|TRBV7-3|TRBJ2-1|13
TGTGCCACCTCTAGCGGGGGGGCCTCTGAGCAGTTCTTC
CATSSGGASEQFF
>NA|TRBD1|TRBV30|TRBJ2-2|13
TGTGCCCGGCGGACAGGGGCTAGCGGGGAGCTGTTTTTT
CARRTGASGELFF
>NA|TRBD2|TRBV27|TRBJ2-3|14
TGTGCCAGCAGGTGGACTAGAAGCACAGATACGCAGTATTTT
CASRWTRSTDTQYF
>NA|NA|TRBV23-1|TRBJ1-5|13
TGCGCCAGCACCCCGGGGGTCAATCAGCCCCAGCATTTT
CASTPGVNQPQHF
>NA|TRBD2|TRBV13|TRBJ2-6|18
TGTGCCAGCAGCTTACTAGCGGGGGGTGACCCTGGGGCCAACGTCCTGACTTTC
CASSLLAGGDPGANVLTF
>NA|NA|TRBV19|TRBJ1-1|16
TGTGCCAGTAGTATAACGGGGTTCCCTCTGAACACTGAAGCTTTCTTT
CASSITGFPLNTEAFF
>NA|NA|TRBV30|TRBJ1-1|13
TGTGCCTGGACTCGAGGAGGGGTGACTGAAGCTTTCTTT
CAWTRGGVTEAFF
>NA|TRBD1|TRBV6-1|TRBJ1-2|15
TGTGCCAGCAGTGATTCATCAGGGGGAAGGTATGGCTACACCTTC
CASSDSSGGRYGYTF
>NA|NA|TRBV20-1|TRBJ2-7|11
TGCAGTGCTAGAGATCAGGGACAACAGTACTTC
CSARDQGQQYF
>NA|TRBD1|TRBV19|TRBJ1-6|16
TGTGCCAGTAGTAAGGTTCAGACCGGGACAGGGGCTCCCCTCCACTTT
CASSKVQTGTGAPLHF
>NA|NA|TRBV27|TRBJ2-6|17
TGTGCCAGCAGCCTACAGGGGAGGCTCAGTGGGGCCAACGTCCTGACTTTC
CASSLQGRLSGANVLTF
>NA|TRBD2|TRBV6-2/TRBV6-3|TRBJ2-1|17
TGTGCCAGCAGTCTTCACCCAGGGACTAGCGGAGACAATGAGCAGTTCTTC
CASSLHPGTSGDNEQFF
>NA|NA|TRBV5-1|TRBJ1-5|16
TGCGCCAGCAGCCCGGGCGTCGGACAAGCCAATCAGCCCCAGCATTTT
CASSPGVGQANQPQHF
>NA|NA|TRBV30|TRBJ2-3|11
TGTGCCTGGAGTGGACAGGAGACGCAGTATTTT
CAWSGQETQYF
>NA|TRBD1|TRBV7-8|TRBJ1-1|13
TGTGCCAGCAGCTTGACAGGGGGCACTGAAGCTTTCTTT
CASSLTGGTEAFF